These 29 T cell receptor beta chains share one sample of origin, sequenced in a study of T cell clonotyping in hematopoietic cell transplantation. The assay was immunoSEQ multiplex PCR, and TCRdb's table has in-frame clones only and misses some. The sample contains tens of thousands of clones, around 96% of which appear only once. Time point given: recipient sample about 28 days before transplant, after cytoreduction. Here the sequenced sample was peripheral blood mononuclear cells, taken before stem cell transplant. The receptors originated from a woman in her forties or fifties with acute myeloid leukemia. Some clones in this sample may be carry-over from other donors' samples.

CDR3 sequence reads: CASSFVGSSYNEQFF. The DNA of the CDR3 is TGTGCCAGCAGTTTCGTGGGGAGCTCCTACAATGAGCAGTTCTTC. The J gene is TRBJ2-1, the V gene TRBV27, with a possible D match to TRBD2 (5 bases). The CDR3 is made up of 15 amino acids. Germline V gives CDR1 MNHEY, CDR2 SMNVEV (reference sequence). Trimming stripped 3 bases from V and 0 bases from J, with 9 bases between.

The chain couples TRBV4-2 to TRBJ2-6; 9 bases map to TRBD1. The CDR3 length is 17 residues. V gave up 1 base and J gave up 3 bases; unmatched junction bases: 4. Germline CDR1 LGHNA, CDR2 YNFKEQ. In DNA form, the CDR3 reads TGTGCCAGCAGCCAAGTTGGACAGGGGTATGGGGCCAACGTCCTGACTTTC. Translating it yields CASSQVGQGYGANVLTF.

The gene calls are TRBV6-1 and TRBJ1-1; 7 bases map to TRBD1. This CDR3 contains 15 residues. Germline CDR1 is MNHNS and CDR2 is SASEGT. The J segment lost 6 bases and the V segment lost 1 base, leaving 8 bases of the junction unmatched. CDR3 nucleotide sequence: TGTGCCAGCAGTGAAGAGGGGGCAGTAGTTGCTGAAGCTTTCTTT. It is translated as CASSEEGAVVAEAFF.

The V gene is TRBV14, the J gene TRBJ2-2; D is unresolved. Germline loops: CDR1 SGHDN, CDR2 FVKESK. Trimming stripped 2 bases from V and 1 base from J, with 8 bases between. The CDR3 is 15 residues long. The CDR3 spells CASSQRTRNTGELFF. The CDR3 region has the DNA TGTGCCAGCAGCCAAAGAACACGGAACACCGGGGAGCTGTTTTTT.

This clone was detected only once. V and J are TRBV11-3 and TRBJ2-3; 9 bases match TRBD2. The CDR3 is 16 amino acids. J gave up 2 bases and V 6 bases, and 9 bases lay outside the gene matches. The germline V gene has CDR1 SGHNT and CDR2 YENEEA. The CDR3 spells CASSPHSGGYTDTQYF. The CDR3 DNA reads TGTGCCAGCAGTCCCCATAGCGGGGGATACACAGATACGCAGTATTTT.

J is TRBJ2-2 and V is TRBV27; TRBD2 matches 12 bases. The germline CDR1 and CDR2 sequences are MNHEY and SMNVEV (reference sequence). The CDR3 runs to 15 residues. J gave up 9 bases and V 2 bases, and 4 bases lay outside the gene matches. CDR3 bases: TGTGCCAGCAGTTTACTAGCGGGGGGGCCCCGGGAGCTGTTTTTT. Translation gives CASSLLAGGPRELFF.

The rearrangement links TRBV30 to TRBJ1-2; D is perhaps TRBD1 (5 bases). This CDR3 has 16 amino acids. Germline CDR1 is GTSNPN and CDR2 is SVGIG (reference sequence). Trimming cost V 2 bases and J 1 base, with 17 bases left between them. The CDR3 spells CAWSPNAGIGNYGYTF. CDR3 nucleotide sequence: TGTGCCTGGAGTCCCAATGCAGGGATCGGTAACTATGGCTACACCTTC.

The V and J genes are TRBV15 and TRBJ1-1, with 8 nucleotides matching TRBD1. Germline-derived CDR1 and CDR2 are LNHNV and YYDKDF (reference sequence). The ends lost 0 bases at V and 7 bases at J; junction bases unmatched: 13. The CDR3 sequence is 17 residues long. The CDR3 DNA is TGTGCCACCAGCAGAGATAGGGCCCGGACAGGGACGGGTGAAGCTTTCTTT. Residues: CATSRDRARTGTGEAFF.

V and J are TRBV19 and TRBJ1-2; D unclear. Germline V gene lookup returns CDR1 LNHDA and CDR2 SQIVND (reference sequence). The CDR3 has 11 residues. The V and J ends lost 6 bases and 7 bases respectively, with 9 bases between them. The chain's CDR3 is CASRLTSGYTF. CDR3 DNA: TGTGCCAGTAGGCTGACAAGTGGCTACACCTTC.

The gene calls are TRBV7-6 and TRBJ1-3; D remains unclear. CDR3 length: 15 amino acids. Germline V gene sequence: CDR1 SGHVS, CDR2 FNYEAQ. The V end lost 0 bases, the J end lost 4 bases, and 10 bases lay between the germline ends. CDR3 protein: CASSLAFGQGNTIYF. CDR3 coding DNA: TGTGCCAGCAGCTTAGCTTTCGGCCAAGGAAACACCATATATTTT.

V and J are TRBV4-1 and TRBJ2-1; possible D gene TRBD2, 5 bases. CDR3 length equals 13 residues. The germline V gene encodes CDR1 MGHRA and CDR2 YSYEKL. Trimming took 6 bases from V and 10 from J, leaving 16 bases between them. CDR3 loop: CASRPEGSREQFF. The CDR3 DNA reads TGCGCCAGCAGGCCCGAGGGTTCTAGGGAGCAGTTCTTC.

This clone was detected once. CDR3 DNA: TGTGCCAGCAGCTCGAGTTCTGGAAACACCATATATTTT. It translates to CASSSSSGNTIYF. This rearrangement joins TRBV11-2 to TRBJ1-3, with unresolved D. CDR1 is SGHAT and CDR2 is FQNNGV in the germline V gene. This CDR3 spans 13 amino acids. Trimming took off 4 bases at V and 1 base at J, with 5 bases between the two ends.

This sequence joins TRBV2 and TRBJ1-2; 7 bases are a match to TRBD1. V lost 6 bases to trimming and J lost 2 bases; unmatched junction nucleotides: 6. The CDR3 has 14 residues. Germline CDR1 is SNHLY and CDR2 is FYNNEI. This chain's CDR3 is CASRASTGNYGYTF. The CDR3 DNA follows: TGTGCCAGCAGGGCTTCGACAGGGAACTATGGCTACACCTTC. Filled out from reference TRBV2 and TRBJ1-2, the complete variable domain reads EPEVTQTPSHQVTQMGQEVILRCVPISNHLYFYWYRQILGQKVEFLVSFYNNEISEKSEIFDDQFSVERPDGSNFTLKIRSTKLEDSAMYFCASRASTGNYGYTFGSGTRLTVV.

The V gene is TRBV5-1, the J gene TRBJ2-7; 7 positions match TRBD1. This CDR3 spans 15 amino acids. Per the germline V gene, CDR1 is SGHRS and CDR2 is YFSETQ. Trimming took 0 bases from V and 3 from J; bases not matched to a gene: 6. CDR3 coding DNA: TGCGCCAGCAGCTTGGAAGGACAGGTGAACTACGAGCAGTACTTC. This encodes CASSLEGQVNYEQYF.

The V gene is TRBV7-2, the J gene TRBJ2-1; D is perhaps TRBD2 (6 bases). CDR1 is SGHTA, CDR2 FQGNSA, per germline. V lost 6 bases and J lost 3, with 18 bases in between. CDR3 length: 16 amino acids. CDR3 amino acids: CASSLPKGLYYNEQFF. In DNA form, the CDR3 reads TGTGCCAGCAGTTTACCTAAGGGACTCTACTACAATGAGCAGTTCTTC.

The chain combines TRBV29-1 with TRBJ2-3, with a possible D match to TRBD2 (5 bases). Trimming shortened V by 3 bases and J by 2 bases, and 12 bases separated the two germline ends. The CDR3 has 14 residues. Germline assignment: CDR1 SQVTM and CDR2 ANQGSEA. The CDR3 region has the DNA TGCAGCGTTGATCGGTCGGGGTACACAGATACGCAGTATTTT. This encodes CSVDRSGYTDTQYF.

Only a few counts were recorded for this clone. The rearrangement joins TRBV7-3 to TRBJ2-3, with TRBD2 matching over 12 bases. Germline-derived CDR1 and CDR2 are SGHTA and FQGTGA. V shed 5 bases, J shed 8 bases, and the junction held 14 bases outside the gene matches. This CDR3 spans 17 amino acids. CDR3 region: CASSPNPLAGGGGTQYF. CDR3 nucleotides: TGTGCCAGCAGCCCAAACCCTCTAGCGGGGGGGGGTGGTACGCAGTATTTT.

The chain uses TRBV28 and TRBJ2-7, with D possibly being TRBD1 (6 bases). Germline CDR1 is MDHEN and CDR2 is SYDVKM. The CDR3 extends over 12 amino acids. The V end was cut by 3 bases, the J end by 7 bases, with 10 bases between. The CDR3 region has the DNA TGTGCCAGCAGTTTGGGGGCCGGGGAGCAGTACTTC. Translating gives CASSLGAGEQYF.

The J gene is TRBJ2-7, the V gene TRBV9; tentatively, D is TRBD2 (6 bases). This CDR3 spans 15 amino acids. Germline loops: CDR1 SGDLS, CDR2 YYNGEE. V was cut by 3 bases and J by 0 bases, with 13 bases left in between. The CDR3 DNA reads as TGTGCCAGCAGCGCCCGAGCGGGCAACTCCTACGAGCAGTACTTC. As protein: CASSARAGNSYEQYF.

The V call is TRBV10-3, the J call TRBJ1-1; maybe TRBD1 (5 bases). The CDR3 loop spans 11 amino acids. The V gene lost 8 bases and the J gene lost 7 bases, with 11 bases spanning the gap. Germline V gene data show CDR1 as ENHRY and CDR2 as SYGVKD. CDR3 coding DNA: TGTGCCATCGGGGGGGTTGGTGAAGCTTTCTTT. Its protein product is CAIGGVGEAFF.

J is TRBJ1-1 and V is TRBV5-1; D gene unclear. CDR1 SGHRS and CDR2 YFSETQ come from the germline V gene. CDR3 length: 12 amino acids. V gave up 4 bases and J gave up 9 bases, with 13 bases separating them. The CDR3 DNA sequence: TGCGCCAGCAGCCCGGGAGGCAGACAAGCTTTCTTT. It encodes CASSPGGRQAFF. Looking up the rest from reference TRBV5-1 and TRBJ1-1 gives the full variable domain: KAGVTQTPRYLIKTRGQQVTLSCSPISGHRSVSWYQQTPGQGLQFLFEYFSETQRNKGNFPGRFSGRQFSNSRSEMNVSTLELGDSALYLCASSPGGRQAFFGQGTRLTVV.

The CDR3 sequence: CATSPRDRGFLGTEAFF. The DNA for the CDR3 is TGTGCCACCAGCCCCCGGGACAGGGGGTTTTTGGGCACTGAAGCTTTCTTT. The J gene is TRBJ1-1, the V gene TRBV15; 11 nucleotides align to TRBD1. The CDR3 totals 17 residues. V dropped 5 bases and J dropped 4; count of bases not matched to a gene: 12. In germline, CDR1 is LNHNV, CDR2 YYDKDF (reference sequence).

This chain joins TRBV6-5 and TRBJ1-2; the D gene is possibly TRBD1 (5 bases). Trimming removed 2 bases from V and 3 bases from J, with 13 bases in between. Germline-derived CDR1 and CDR2 are MNHEY and SVGAGI. There are 15 residues in the CDR3. CDR3 protein: CASSYGRASDYGYTF. The CDR3, as DNA: TGTGCCAGCAGTTACGGCAGGGCCTCGGACTATGGCTACACCTTC.

This sequence joins TRBV7-6 and TRBJ1-1; 7 bases line up with TRBD1. Germline V gene lookup returns CDR1 SGHVS and CDR2 FNYEAQ. V lost 5 bases, J lost 1 base, and 4 bases stayed unmatched. This CDR3 is built from 14 residues. The CDR3, as DNA: TGTGCCAGCAGCAAAAGACAGGGGAACACTGAAGCTTTCTTT. Translated, it gives CASSKRQGNTEAFF.

This sequence joins TRBV7-8 and TRBJ2-7; D unclear. The CDR3 is 13 residues long. Germline CDR1 SGHVS, CDR2 FQNEAQ. Trimming left V 0 bases short and J 3 bases short, with 6 bases between. In DNA, the CDR3 is TGTGCCAGCAGCTTAGCGGGATTCTACGAGCAGTACTTC. Its protein is CASSLAGFYEQYF.

The chain links TRBV7-3 to TRBJ2-2, with 8 bases lining up with TRBD1. Trimming removed 5 bases from V and 6 bases from J; junction bases left unmatched: 5. The germline gives CDR1 SGHTA, CDR2 FQGTGA. The CDR3 covers 14 residues. Here the CDR3 DNA reads TGTGCCAGCAGCATCCTACAGGGGGCCGGGGAGCTGTTTTTT. Translating gives CASSILQGAGELFF.

The chain recombines TRBV14 with TRBJ1-1; D possibly corresponds to TRBD1 (6 bases). V was clipped by 4 bases and J by 10 bases, with 16 bases between them. CDR3 size: 13 residues. Germline V lookup: CDR1 SGHDN, CDR2 FVKESK. The CDR3 region is CASSLPGGRGAFF. The CDR3 bases are TGTGCCAGCAGCCTGCCGGGGGGGCGGGGAGCTTTCTTT.

V and J are TRBV10-3 and TRBJ1-4; TRBD1 matches 11 bases. Trimming cost V 8 bases and J 7 bases; bases outside gene matches: 3. The CDR3 totals 13 residues. CDR1 is ENHRY, CDR2 SYGVKD, per germline. The CDR3 coding sequence is TGTGCCATCCGAGGGACAGGGGGTGAAAAACTGTTTTTT. Protein product: CAIRGTGGEKLFF.

V gene TRBV11-2 combines with J gene TRBJ1-6; D remains unclear. The CDR3 extends over 12 amino acids. The V gene's germline CDR1 is SGHAT and CDR2 FQNNGV. V was shortened by 4 bases and J by 10 bases, with 8 bases between the two germline ends. The CDR3 sequence is CASSSNRSPLHF. The CDR3 DNA reads TGTGCCAGCAGCTCTAATCGGTCACCCCTCCACTTT.